This T cell receptor beta chain is from a study of blood T cell repertoires in COVID-19. For the study at large: Acute-phase and convalescent COVID-19 samples originated in the United States, Italy and Spain. T cells, B-cell-depleted T cells, or PBMCs supplied cDNA or gDNA.

The germline gives CDR1 SGHTA, CDR2 FQGTGA. CDR3 length equals 14 residues. V was trimmed by 6 bases and J by 6 bases, leaving 16 bases between them. Enrolled through a virtual design, the participants were between roughly 18 and 100 years of age and came from some 26 US areas. Data came from immunoSEQ multiplex PCR; TCRdb stores just in-frame clones and leaves some out. This table holds fewer than 250,000 clones, approximately 86% found once. This TCR came from a woman between 50 and 59 years old with acute COVID-19. Specimen: PBMCs or T cells enriched from blood (not recorded which). This chain joins TRBV7-3 and TRBJ2-3; maybe TRBD2 (6 bases). Here the CDR3 reads CASSSLGGGDTQYF. CDR3 DNA: TGTGCCAGCAGTTCCCTAGGCGGAGGGGATACGCAGTATTTT.